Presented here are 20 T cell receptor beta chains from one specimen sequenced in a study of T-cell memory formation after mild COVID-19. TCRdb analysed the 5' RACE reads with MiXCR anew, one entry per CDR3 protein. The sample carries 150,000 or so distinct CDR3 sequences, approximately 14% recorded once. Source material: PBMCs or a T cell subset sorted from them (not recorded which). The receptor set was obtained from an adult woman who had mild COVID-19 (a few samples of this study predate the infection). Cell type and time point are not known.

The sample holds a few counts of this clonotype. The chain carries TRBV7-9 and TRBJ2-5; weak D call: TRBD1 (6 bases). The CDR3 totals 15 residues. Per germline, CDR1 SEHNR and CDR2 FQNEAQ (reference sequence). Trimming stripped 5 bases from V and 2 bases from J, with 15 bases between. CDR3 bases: TGTGCCAGCAGCACACGACTTGGACAGCAAGAGACCCAGTACTTC. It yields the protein CASSTRLGQQETQYF.

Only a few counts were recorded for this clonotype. The CDR3 protein is CSVLSGNTGELFF. CDR3 DNA sequence: TGCAGCGTTTTGAGCGGCAACACCGGGGAGCTGTTTTTT. The genes are TRBV29-1 and TRBJ2-2, with D possibly TRBD2 on 5 matching bases. Germline CDR1 is SQVTM and CDR2 is ANQGSEA. The V and J ends lost 5 bases and 2 bases respectively, with 9 bases between them. The CDR3 spans 13 residues.

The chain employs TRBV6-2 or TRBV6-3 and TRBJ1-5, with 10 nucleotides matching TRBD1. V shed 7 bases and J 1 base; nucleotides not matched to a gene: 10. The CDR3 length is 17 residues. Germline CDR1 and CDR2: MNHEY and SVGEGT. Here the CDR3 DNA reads TGTGCCAGCACCTCCGGGACAGGGGCCTTCAGCAATCAGCCCCAGCATTTT. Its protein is CASTSGTGAFSNQPQHF.

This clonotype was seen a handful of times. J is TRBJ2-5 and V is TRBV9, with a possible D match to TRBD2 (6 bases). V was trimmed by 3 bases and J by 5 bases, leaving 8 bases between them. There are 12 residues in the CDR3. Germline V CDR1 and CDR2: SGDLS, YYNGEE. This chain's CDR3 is CASSGRGETQYF. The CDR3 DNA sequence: TGTGCCAGCAGCGGACGGGGGGAGACCCAGTACTTC.

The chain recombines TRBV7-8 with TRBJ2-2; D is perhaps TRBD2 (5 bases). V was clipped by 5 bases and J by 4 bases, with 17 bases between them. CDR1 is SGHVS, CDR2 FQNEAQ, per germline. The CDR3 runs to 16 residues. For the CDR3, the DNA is TGTGCCAGCAGCCTCCAGAGGGCAGCGTTCACCGGGGAGCTGTTTTTT. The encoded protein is CASSLQRAAFTGELFF.

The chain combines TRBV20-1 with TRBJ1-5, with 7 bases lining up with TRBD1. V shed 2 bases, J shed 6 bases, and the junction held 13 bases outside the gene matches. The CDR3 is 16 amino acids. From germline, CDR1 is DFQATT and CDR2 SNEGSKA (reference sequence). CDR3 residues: CSARSEGRGPRQPQHF. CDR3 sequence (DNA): TGCAGTGCTAGATCAGAAGGGAGGGGGCCTCGTCAGCCCCAGCATTTT.

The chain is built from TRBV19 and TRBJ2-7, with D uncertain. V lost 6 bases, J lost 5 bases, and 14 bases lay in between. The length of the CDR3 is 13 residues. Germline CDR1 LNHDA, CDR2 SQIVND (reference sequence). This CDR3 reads CASRPPARHEQYF. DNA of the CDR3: TGTGCCAGTAGGCCACCCGCCCGGCACGAGCAGTACTTC.

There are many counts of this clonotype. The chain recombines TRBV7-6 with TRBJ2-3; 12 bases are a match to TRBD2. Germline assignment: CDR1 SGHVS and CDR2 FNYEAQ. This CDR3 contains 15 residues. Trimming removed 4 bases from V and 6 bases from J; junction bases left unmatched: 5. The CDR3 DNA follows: TGTGCCAGCAGCTCCCCGACTAGCGGGGGTGATACGCAGTATTTT. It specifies CASSSPTSGGDTQYF. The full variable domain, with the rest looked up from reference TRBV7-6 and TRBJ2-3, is GAGVSQSPRYKVTKRGQDVALRCDPISGHVSLYWYRQALGQGPEFLTYFNYEAQQDKSGLPNDRFSAERPEGSISTLTIQRTEQRDSAMYRCASSSPTSGGDTQYFGPGTRLTVL.

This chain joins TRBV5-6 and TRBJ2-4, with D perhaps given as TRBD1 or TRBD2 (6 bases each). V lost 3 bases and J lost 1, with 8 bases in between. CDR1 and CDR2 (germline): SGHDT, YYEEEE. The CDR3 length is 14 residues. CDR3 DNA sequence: TGTGCCAGCAGCTGGAGGGGGGCCAAAAACATTCAGTACTTC. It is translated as CASSWRGAKNIQYF.

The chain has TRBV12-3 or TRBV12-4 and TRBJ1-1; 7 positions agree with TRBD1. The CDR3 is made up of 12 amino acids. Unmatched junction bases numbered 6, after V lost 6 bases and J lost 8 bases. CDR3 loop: CASRPWTGEAFF. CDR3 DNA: TGTGCCAGCAGACCCTGGACAGGCGAAGCTTTCTTT.

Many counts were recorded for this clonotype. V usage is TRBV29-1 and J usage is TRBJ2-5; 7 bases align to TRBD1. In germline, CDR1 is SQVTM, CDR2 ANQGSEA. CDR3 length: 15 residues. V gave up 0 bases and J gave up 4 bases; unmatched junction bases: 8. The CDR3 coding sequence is TGCAGCGTTGAAGAGGGGTGGACAGGAACAGAGACCCAGTACTTC. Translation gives CSVEEGWTGTETQYF.

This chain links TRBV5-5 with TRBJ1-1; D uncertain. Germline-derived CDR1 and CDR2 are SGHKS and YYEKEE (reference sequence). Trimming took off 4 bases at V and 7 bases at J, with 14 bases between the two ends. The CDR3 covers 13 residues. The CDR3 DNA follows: TGTGCCAGCAGCCGTACGACCGGGAGTGAAGCTTTCTTT. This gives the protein CASSRTTGSEAFF.

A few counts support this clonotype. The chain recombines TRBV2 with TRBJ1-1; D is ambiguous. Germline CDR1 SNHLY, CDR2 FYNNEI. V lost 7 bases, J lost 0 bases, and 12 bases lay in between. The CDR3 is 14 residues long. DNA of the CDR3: TGTGCCAGCACGCGGCCAGGAATGAACACTGAAGCTTTCTTT. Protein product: CASTRPGMNTEAFF.

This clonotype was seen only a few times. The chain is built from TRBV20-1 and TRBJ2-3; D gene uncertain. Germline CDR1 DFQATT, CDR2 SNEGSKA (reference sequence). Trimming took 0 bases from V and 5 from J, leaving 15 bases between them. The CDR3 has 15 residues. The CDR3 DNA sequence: TGCAGTGCTAGAGATACGGACCCGGACCTAGATACGCAGTATTTT. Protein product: CSARDTDPDLDTQYF.

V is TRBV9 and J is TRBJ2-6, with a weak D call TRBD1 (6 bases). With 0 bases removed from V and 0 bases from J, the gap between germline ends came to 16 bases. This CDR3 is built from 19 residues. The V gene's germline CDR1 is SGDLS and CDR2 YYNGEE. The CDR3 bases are TGTGCCAGCAGCGTAGCTGGGCTGGACAGACACTCTGGGGCCAACGTCCTGACTTTC. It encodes CASSVAGLDRHSGANVLTF.

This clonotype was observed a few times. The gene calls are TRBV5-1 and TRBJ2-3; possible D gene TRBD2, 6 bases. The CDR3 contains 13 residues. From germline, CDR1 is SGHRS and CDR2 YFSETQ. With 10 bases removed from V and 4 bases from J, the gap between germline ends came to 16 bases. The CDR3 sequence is CASRWGGPDTQYF. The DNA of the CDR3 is TGCGCCTCCAGGTGGGGAGGTCCAGATACGCAGTATTTT.

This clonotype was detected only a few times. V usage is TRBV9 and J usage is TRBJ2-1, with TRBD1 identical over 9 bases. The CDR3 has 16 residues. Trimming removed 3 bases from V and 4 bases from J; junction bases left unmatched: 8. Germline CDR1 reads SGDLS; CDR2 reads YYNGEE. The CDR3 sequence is CASSDFRGQGYNEQFF. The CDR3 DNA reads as TGTGCCAGCAGCGACTTCCGGGGACAGGGATACAATGAGCAGTTCTTC.

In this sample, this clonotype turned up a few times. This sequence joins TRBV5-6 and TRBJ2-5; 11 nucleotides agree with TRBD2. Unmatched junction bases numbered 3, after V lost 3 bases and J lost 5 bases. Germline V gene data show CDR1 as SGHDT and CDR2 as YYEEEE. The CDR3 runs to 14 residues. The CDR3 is CASSWGLAEETQYF. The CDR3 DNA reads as TGTGCCAGCAGCTGGGGACTAGCGGAGGAGACCCAGTACTTC.

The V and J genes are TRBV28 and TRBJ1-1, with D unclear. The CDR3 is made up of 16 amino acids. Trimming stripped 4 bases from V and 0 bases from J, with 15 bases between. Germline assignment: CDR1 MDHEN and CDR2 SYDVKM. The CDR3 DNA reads TGTGCCAGCAGTTCACCGGACGGCTCCATGAACACTGAAGCTTTCTTT. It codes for CASSSPDGSMNTEAFF.

The chain's CDR3 is CASSTKAGGETQYF. In DNA, the CDR3 is TGTGCCAGCAGTACGAAAGCGGGAGGGGAGACCCAGTACTTC. This chain uses TRBV6-5 with TRBJ2-5; 10 bases map to TRBD2. This CDR3 is 14 amino acids long. CDR1 and CDR2 from the germline V gene are MNHEY and SVGAGI. V trimming: 5 bases; J trimming: 5 bases; junction bases outside the gene matches: 5.